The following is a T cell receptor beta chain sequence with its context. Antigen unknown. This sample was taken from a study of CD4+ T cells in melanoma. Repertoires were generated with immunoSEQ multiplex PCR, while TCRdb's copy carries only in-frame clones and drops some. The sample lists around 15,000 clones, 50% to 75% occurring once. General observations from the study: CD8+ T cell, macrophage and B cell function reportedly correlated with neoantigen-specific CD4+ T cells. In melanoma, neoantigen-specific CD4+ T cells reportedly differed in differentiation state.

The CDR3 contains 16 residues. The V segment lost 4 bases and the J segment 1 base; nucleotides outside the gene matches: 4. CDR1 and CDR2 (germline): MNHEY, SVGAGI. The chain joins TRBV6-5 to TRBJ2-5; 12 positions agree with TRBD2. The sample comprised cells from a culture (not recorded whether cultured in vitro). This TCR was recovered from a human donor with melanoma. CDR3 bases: TGTGCCAGCAGTTCTCTAGCGGGGGGGGCCCAAGAGACCCAGTACTTC. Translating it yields CASSSLAGGAQETQYF.